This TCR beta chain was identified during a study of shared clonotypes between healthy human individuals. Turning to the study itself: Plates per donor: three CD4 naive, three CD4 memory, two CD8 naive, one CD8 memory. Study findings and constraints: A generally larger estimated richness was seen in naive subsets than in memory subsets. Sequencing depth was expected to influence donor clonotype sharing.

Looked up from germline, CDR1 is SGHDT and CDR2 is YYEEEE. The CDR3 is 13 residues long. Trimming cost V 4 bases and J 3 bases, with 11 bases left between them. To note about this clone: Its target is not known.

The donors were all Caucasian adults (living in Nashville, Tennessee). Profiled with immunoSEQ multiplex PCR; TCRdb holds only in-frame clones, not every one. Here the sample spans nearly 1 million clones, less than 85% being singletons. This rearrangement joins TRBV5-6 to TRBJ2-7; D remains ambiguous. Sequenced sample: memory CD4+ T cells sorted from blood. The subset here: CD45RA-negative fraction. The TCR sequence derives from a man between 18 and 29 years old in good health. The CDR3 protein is CASSPDDIYEQYF. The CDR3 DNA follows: TGTGCCAGCAGCCCCGATGACATCTACGAGCAGTACTTC.